The clone carrying this T cell receptor (beta chain) was seen only a few times. The source of the sample is a study of Ad26.COV2.S vaccination and SARS-CoV-2 variants. Sample treatment: roughly 19 received Ad26.COV2.S at low or high dose, single or two shots; about 5 received placebo; per-sample allocation not given. After the first vaccine or placebo injection, samples were drawn on day 63. The shot given was an Ad26 vector that makes Wuhan-strain SARS-CoV-2 spike. The assay was immunoSEQ multiplex PCR, and TCRdb's table has in-frame clones only and misses some. The sample holds about 350,000 clones, roughly 90% seen once. The CDR3 extends over 15 amino acids. Germline CDR1 and CDR2: SGHDT and YYEEEE. V lost 1 base and J 2 bases, leaving 12 bases between the germline ends.

This chain links TRBV5-6 with TRBJ2-5, with a weak D call TRBD1 (5 bases). The clonotype originates from a person between 18 and 59 years old who received the Ad26.COV2.S COVID-19 vaccine or a placebo. The sequencing used peripheral blood, collected in a trial of Ad26.COV2.S vaccine versus placebo. The CDR3 protein is CASSLWAGPQETQYF. The CDR3, as DNA: TGTGCCAGCAGCTTGTGGGCAGGGCCACAAGAGACCCAGTACTTC. Filled out from reference TRBV5-6 and TRBJ2-5, the complete variable domain reads DAGVTQSPTHLIKTRGQQVTLRCSPKSGHDTVSWYQQALGQGPQFIFQYYEEEERQRGNFPDRFSGHQFPNYSSELNVNALLLGDSALYLCASSLWAGPQETQYFGPGTRLLVL.